The next 5 T cell receptor beta chains were all read from a single sample in a study of OX40 agonist ivuxolimab in advanced cancers. Sequencing was performed with immunoSEQ multiplex PCR; in TCRdb, only in-frame clones are kept and a portion is missing. This sample has tens of thousands of clones, with about 91% found just once. The material sequenced was CD4+ or CD8+ T cells sorted from blood, taken in a trial of the OX40 agonist ivuxolimab. The origin of the receptors is an adult with an advanced solid tumor such as melanoma, head and neck, liver or kidney cancer.

The chain uses TRBV6-1 and TRBJ2-7, with 9 nucleotides matching TRBD1. The CDR3 extends over 17 amino acids. Germline V gene sequence: CDR1 MNHNS, CDR2 SASEGT. The trim removed 3 bases at V and 0 bases at J, leaving 9 bases unmatched. CDR3 sequence: CASSDGQGKRSSYEQYF. As DNA, the CDR3 is TGTGCCAGCAGTGATGGACAGGGGAAAAGAAGCTCCTACGAGCAGTACTTC.

The rearrangement joins TRBV28 to TRBJ2-1; 14 bases are a match to TRBD2. The CDR3 is made up of 16 amino acids. The trim removed 6 bases at V and 8 bases at J, leaving 9 bases unmatched. CDR1 is MDHEN, CDR2 SYDVKM, per germline. Written as DNA, the CDR3 is TGTGCCAGCAGACCCTGGGGGACTAGCGGGAGTGATGAGCAGTTCTTC. Translated, it gives CASRPWGTSGSDEQFF.

This clone was observed once. The chain has TRBV4-1 and TRBJ2-1; D call uncertain. Trimming removed 0 bases at V and 4 bases at J, with 10 bases between. The germline gives CDR1 MGHRA, CDR2 YSYEKL. The CDR3 runs 15 residues. The CDR3 is CASSQDLGPYNEQFF. The CDR3, as DNA: TGCGCCAGCAGCCAAGACCTAGGGCCGTACAATGAGCAGTTCTTC.

The chain is built from TRBV29-1 and TRBJ1-2, with D unresolved. The germline V gene has CDR1 SQVTM and CDR2 ANQGSEA. The V end was cut by 3 bases, the J end by 3 bases, with 11 bases between. The CDR3 runs 13 residues. CDR3 residues: CSVDRTTYYGYTF. CDR3 bases: TGCAGCGTTGATAGGACGACCTACTATGGCTACACCTTC. The full variable domain, with the rest looked up from reference TRBV29-1 and TRBJ1-2, is SAVISQKPSRDICQRGTSLTIQCQVDSQVTMMFWYRQQPGQSLTLIATANQGSEATYESGFVIDKFPISRPNLTFSTLTVSNMSPEDSSIYLCSVDRTTYYGYTFGSGTRLTVV.

This chain uses TRBV9 with TRBJ2-1; TRBD2 aligns across 8 bases. This CDR3 has 18 residues. Per the germline V gene, CDR1 is SGDLS and CDR2 is YYNGEE. V gave up 0 bases and J gave up 4 bases; unmatched junction bases: 12. CDR3 in DNA: TGTGCCAGCAGCGTAGATAGCGGGACTTACTTTGGGTACAATGAGCAGTTCTTC. Its protein product is CASSVDSGTYFGYNEQFF. Drawing the rest from reference TRBV9 and TRBJ2-1, the complete variable domain is DSGVTQTPKHLITATGQRVTLRCSPRSGDLSVYWYQQSLDQGLQFLIQYYNGEERAKGNILERFSAQQFPDLHSELNLSSLELGDSALYFCASSVDSGTYFGYNEQFFGPGTRLTVL.